Presented here are 12 T cell receptor beta chains from one specimen sequenced in a study of cytomegalovirus exposure and HLA in healthy donors. A multiplex PCR was run with 60 Vbeta primers and 13 Jbeta primers. Sequencing was performed with immunoSEQ multiplex PCR; in TCRdb, only in-frame clones are kept and a portion is missing. The table lists roughly 190,000 clones, less than 85% of them singletons. Sequencing was performed on PBMCs. The receptors stem from a girl under 18 in good health and CMV-seropositive.

The chain has TRBV9 and TRBJ2-1; 9 nucleotides match TRBD2. V gave up 0 bases and J gave up 7 bases; unmatched junction bases: 5. There are 15 residues in the CDR3. From germline, CDR1 is SGDLS and CDR2 YYNGEE. This CDR3 reads CASSVEAGGLNEQFF. DNA for the CDR3: TGTGCCAGCAGCGTAGAGGCGGGGGGGCTGAATGAGCAGTTCTTC.

This clone occurred a few times. V is TRBV30 and J is TRBJ1-2, with D perhaps matching TRBD1 (5 bases). Germline CDR1 and CDR2: GTSNPN and SVGIG (reference sequence). The V end was cut by 3 bases, the J end by 7 bases, with 18 bases between. CDR3 length equals 14 residues. CDR3 residues: CAWRRIGGDGGYTF. The CDR3 region has the DNA TGTGCCTGGAGGCGCATAGGAGGGGATGGTGGCTACACCTTC.

The V gene is TRBV10-3, the J gene TRBJ1-1, with D uncertain. The CDR3 has 15 residues. Between the trimmed V and J ends, which lost 3 bases and 4 bases, there was a span of 15 bases. The germline gives CDR1 ENHRY, CDR2 SYGVKD. The CDR3 bases are TGTGCCATCAGTGATTGGATGCGGGGAGGCACTGAAGCTTTCTTT. Its protein product is CAISDWMRGGTEAFF.

This clone was seen once. This sequence joins TRBV9 and TRBJ1-1; 7 bases map to TRBD1. With V trimmed by 0 bases and J by 3 bases, 5 bases remained unmatched. CDR1 is SGDLS and CDR2 is YYNGEE in the germline V gene. There are 15 residues in the CDR3. In DNA form, the CDR3 reads TGTGCCAGCAGCGTAGCTTCAGGGGGTGACACTGAAGCTTTCTTT. Protein product: CASSVASGGDTEAFF.

This clone has a handful of counts. V and J are TRBV5-1 and TRBJ2-2; 8 nucleotides align to TRBD2. After removal of 2 bases from V and 6 bases from J, the junction contained 3 bases not matched to a gene. Germline assignment: CDR1 SGHRS and CDR2 YFSETQ. The CDR3 extends over 14 amino acids. The chain's CDR3 is CASSFSGGAGELFF. Written as DNA, the CDR3 is TGCGCCAGCAGCTTCTCCGGGGGGGCCGGGGAGCTGTTTTTT.

V gene TRBV5-4 combines with J gene TRBJ2-7; 9 bases are shared with TRBD1. Looked up from germline, CDR1 is SGHNT and CDR2 is YYREEE (reference sequence). The CDR3 runs 15 residues. Germline trimming cut 4 bases from V and 4 bases from J; bases unmatched to any gene: 9. The CDR3 sequence is CASSHRQGGNYEQYF. Here the CDR3 DNA reads TGTGCCAGCAGCCACAGACAGGGGGGCAATTACGAGCAGTACTTC.

V usage is TRBV27 and J usage is TRBJ1-1, with TRBD1 identical over 8 bases. V was clipped by 5 bases and J by 5 bases; unmatched bases: 7. Germline V CDR1 and CDR2: MNHEY, SMNVEV (reference sequence). This CDR3 region has 14 residues. The CDR3 loop is CASSTPDRDTEAFF. DNA for the CDR3: TGTGCCAGCAGTACCCCGGACAGGGATACTGAAGCTTTCTTT.

V and J are TRBV9 and TRBJ1-2, with D unclear. The germline V and J ends were trimmed by 4 bases and 7 bases, with 11 bases remaining between them. Germline assignment: CDR1 SGDLS and CDR2 YYNGEE. The CDR3 is made up of 12 amino acids. The CDR3: CASSPRAGGYTF. The CDR3 nucleotides are TGTGCCAGCAGCCCCCGGGCGGGTGGCTACACCTTC.

Turning to this clone: Its ends do not fully match the called genes, so a read error is possible. The CDR3 DNA follows: TGTGCCAGCAGTAAGGCGCAGGGTGGGTATACGCAGTATTTT. This codes for CASSKAQGGYTQYF. V usage is TRBV19 and J usage is TRBJ2-3; D is possibly TRBD1 (5 bases). The CDR3 has 14 amino acids. CDR1 and CDR2 (germline): LNHDA, SQIVND (reference sequence).

This chain links TRBV7-2 with TRBJ2-5, with 11 bases lining up with TRBD2. The CDR3 covers 15 residues. Germline V gene data show CDR1 as SGHTA and CDR2 as FQGNSA. Losses at the gene ends were 2 bases for V and 1 base for J; bases not matched to a gene: 0. DNA for the CDR3: TGTGCCAGCAGCTTACTAGCGGGGGGCCAAGAGACCCAGTACTTC. It yields the protein CASSLLAGGQETQYF.

The chain combines TRBV7-9 with TRBJ2-1, with D perhaps TRBD1 (5 bases). The germline gives CDR1 SEHNR, CDR2 FQNEAQ (reference sequence). V dropped 1 base and J dropped 5 bases, with 12 bases sitting between them. There are 15 residues in the CDR3. The CDR3 sequence is CASSLGIGVNNEQFF. In DNA, the CDR3 is TGTGCCAGCAGCTTAGGGATAGGGGTCAACAATGAGCAGTTCTTC.

J is TRBJ2-1 and V is TRBV18; 8 bases agree with TRBD2. Germline V gene lookup returns CDR1 KGHSH and CDR2 LQKENI. The CDR3 spans 15 residues. The V and J ends lost 3 bases and 8 bases, in that order; junction bases with no gene match: 9. CDR3 in DNA: TGTGCCAGCTCACCTCCGGGACTAGTTGCTGATGAGCAGTTCTTC. The encoded protein is CASSPPGLVADEQFF.